This T cell receptor (beta chain) was retrieved from a study of blood T cell repertoires in COVID-19. Study summary: T cells, B-cell-depleted T cells, or PBMCs provided the cDNA or gDNA that served as material.

As originally analysed: Amplifying reference gene primers gave estimates of nucleated cell counts. Profiling relied on immunoSEQ multiplex PCR, and the TCRdb table lists in-frame clones only, not all of them. That table supplies the V and J calls and clone size; D and trimming were determined from the DNA. The table shows roughly 350,000 clones, with 88% occurring only once. CDR3 size: 16 residues. The V end was cut by 2 bases, the J end by 2 bases, with 15 bases between. CDR1 and CDR2 from the germline V gene are SEHNR and FQNEAQ (reference sequence). The TCR comes from a woman between 65 and 79 years old with COVID-19, enrolled during active disease. The V gene is TRBV7-9, the J gene TRBJ1-2, with a tentative D call TRBD1 (6 bases). The sequenced sample was peripheral blood. CDR3 in amino acids: CASSLPRDTHNYGYTF. The CDR3 DNA sequence: TGTGCCAGCAGCTTACCCCGGGACACCCACAACTATGGCTACACCTTC. The full variable domain, completed using reference TRBV7-9 and TRBJ1-2, is DTGVSQNPRHKITKRGQNVTFRCDPISEHNRLYWYRQTLGQGPEFLTYFQNEAQLEKSRLLSDRFSAERPKGSFSTLEIQRTEQGDSAMYLCASSLPRDTHNYGYTFGSGTRLTVV.